A selection of T cell receptor beta chains follows, all from one sample in a study of beta chain features in type 1 diabetes. Clones were read by immunoSEQ multiplex PCR, and TCRdb kept only the in-frame ones, dropping some. The data contain around 430,000 clones, roughly 31% of them singletons. The sample was naive CD4+ T cells from blood. Source of these receptors: a man aged 18 to 30 in good health. CDR3s include the opening cysteine and the closing phenylalanine or tryptophan. The order of the fields is CDR3 length, V gene, clone size, J gene, D gene, CDR3 DNA, CDR3 protein. A D gene is named only where the DNA matches it firmly. Some rows have no size entry. The others give once, few or many, or a class for an expanded clone.

cdr3_length: 14; v_call: TRBV25-1; clone_size: .; j_call: TRBJ2-5; d_call: .; cdr3_nt: TGTGCCAGCAGTGATTCACAGGCGGCAGAGACCCAGTACTTC; cdr3_aa: CASSDSQAAETQYF
cdr3_length: 14; v_call: TRBV10-3; clone_size: .; j_call: TRBJ2-7; d_call: TRBD1; cdr3_nt: TGTGCCATCAGTGTCGGGACAGGACTCTACGAGCAGTACTTC; cdr3_aa: CAISVGTGLYEQYF
cdr3_length: 12; v_call: TRBV7-9; clone_size: few; j_call: TRBJ2-5; d_call: .; cdr3_nt: TGTGCCAGCAGCTTCCAAGGGGAGACCCAGTACTTC; cdr3_aa: CASSFQGETQYF
cdr3_length: 13; v_call: TRBV6-5; clone_size: few; j_call: TRBJ2-7; d_call: .; cdr3_nt: TGTGCCAGCAGCCGCGGGCCCTCCTACGAGCAGTACTTC; cdr3_aa: CASSRGPSYEQYF
cdr3_length: 16; v_call: TRBV14; clone_size: .; j_call: TRBJ2-4; d_call: TRBD2; cdr3_nt: TGTGCCAGCAGCCAAAGGAGCGGGGTAGCCAAAAACATTCAGTACTTC; cdr3_aa: CASSQRSGVAKNIQYF
cdr3_length: 15; v_call: TRBV14; clone_size: .; j_call: TRBJ1-2; d_call: .; cdr3_nt: TGTGCCAGCAGCCAGGGAAGACAGGCCGTGGATGGCTACACCTTC; cdr3_aa: CASSQGRQAVDGYTF
cdr3_length: 14; v_call: TRBV25-1; clone_size: .; j_call: TRBJ1-2; d_call: .; cdr3_nt: TGTGCCAGCCGGACAGATGGGGAGTACTATGGCTACACCTTC; cdr3_aa: CASRTDGEYYGYTF
cdr3_length: 15; v_call: TRBV7-3; clone_size: few; j_call: TRBJ1-1; d_call: .; cdr3_nt: TGTGCCAGCAGCTTAAACCGGGGCGGGTTGACTGAAGCTTTCTTT; cdr3_aa: CASSLNRGGLTEAFF
cdr3_length: 15; v_call: TRBV14; clone_size: .; j_call: TRBJ2-3; d_call: TRBD2; cdr3_nt: TGTGCCAGCAGCCCGGGGGGGCGCTTAGCAGATACGCAGTATTTT; cdr3_aa: CASSPGGRLADTQYF
cdr3_length: 15; v_call: TRBV19; clone_size: .; j_call: TRBJ2-3; d_call: TRBD2; cdr3_nt: TGTGCCAGTACCCTAAAAGCGGGACGAACAGATACGCAGTATTTT; cdr3_aa: CASTLKAGRTDTQYF
cdr3_length: 14; v_call: TRBV7-9; clone_size: few; j_call: TRBJ2-2; d_call: .; cdr3_nt: TGTGCCAGCAGCTCCAAACAGTATACCGGGGAGCTGTTTTTT; cdr3_aa: CASSSKQYTGELFF
cdr3_length: 15; v_call: TRBV29-1; clone_size: few; j_call: TRBJ1-1; d_call: .; cdr3_nt: TGCAGCGTTGAAGTGGCTGGGAGCATGAACACTGAAGCTTTCTTT; cdr3_aa: CSVEVAGSMNTEAFF
cdr3_length: 15; v_call: TRBV9; clone_size: few; j_call: TRBJ2-7; d_call: TRBD2; cdr3_nt: TGTGCCAGCAGCGTAGGACTAGCGGGCCGCTACGAGCAGTACTTC; cdr3_aa: CASSVGLAGRYEQYF
cdr3_length: 12; v_call: TRBV9; clone_size: few; j_call: TRBJ2-3; d_call: .; cdr3_nt: TGTGCCAGCAGTCAGGCCGGAAATACGCAGTATTTT; cdr3_aa: CASSQAGNTQYF
cdr3_length: 13; v_call: TRBV30; clone_size: once; j_call: TRBJ2-2; d_call: .; cdr3_nt: TGTGCCTGGAGTGTATCGGTGACCGGGGAGCTGTTTTTT; cdr3_aa: CAWSVSVTGELFF
cdr3_length: 14; v_call: TRBV7-9; clone_size: .; j_call: TRBJ1-2; d_call: TRBD1; cdr3_nt: TGTGCCAGCAGCTTTCCATTGACAGGGGTAGGCTACACCTTC; cdr3_aa: CASSFPLTGVGYTF
cdr3_length: 13; v_call: TRBV11-2; clone_size: .; j_call: TRBJ2-1; d_call: .; cdr3_nt: TGTGCCAGCAGCTTAGGGGCTGGGATTGAGCAGTTCTTC; cdr3_aa: CASSLGAGIEQFF
cdr3_length: 15; v_call: TRBV7-9; clone_size: .; j_call: TRBJ2-3; d_call: TRBD2; cdr3_nt: TGTGCCAGCAGCTTTCTAGCGGGAGCCGGAGATACGCAGTATTTT; cdr3_aa: CASSFLAGAGDTQYF
cdr3_length: 12; v_call: TRBV5-6; clone_size: few; j_call: TRBJ1-1; d_call: .; cdr3_nt: TGTGCCAGCAGCTTAATGAACACTGAAGCTTTCTTT; cdr3_aa: CASSLMNTEAFF
cdr3_length: 14; v_call: TRBV7-9; clone_size: .; j_call: TRBJ2-7; d_call: .; cdr3_nt: TGTGCCAGCACCCTTCAGGGAATGGGAAACGAGCAGTACTTC; cdr3_aa: CASTLQGMGNEQYF
cdr3_length: 15; v_call: TRBV29-1; clone_size: few; j_call: TRBJ2-7; d_call: TRBD2; cdr3_nt: TGCAGCGGTGGCCCGACTAGCGGGAGGAGTTACGAGCAGTACTTC; cdr3_aa: CSGGPTSGRSYEQYF
cdr3_length: 15; v_call: TRBV15; clone_size: .; j_call: TRBJ2-2; d_call: TRBD1; cdr3_nt: TGTGCCACCAGCAGAGACAGGGGGCCGACCGGGGAGCTGTTTTTT; cdr3_aa: CATSRDRGPTGELFF
cdr3_length: 14; v_call: TRBV30; clone_size: few; j_call: TRBJ2-1; d_call: TRBD1; cdr3_nt: TGTGCCTGGAGACGGACAGGGAACTACAATGAGCAGTTCTTC; cdr3_aa: CAWRRTGNYNEQFF
cdr3_length: 13; v_call: TRBV6-1; clone_size: few; j_call: TRBJ2-5; d_call: .; cdr3_nt: TGTGCCATCGGGACACCCAATCGGGAGACCCAGTACTTC; cdr3_aa: CAIGTPNRETQYF